These 24 T cell receptor beta chains originate from one sample sequenced in a study of T cell responses to AZD1222 COVID-19 vaccine. Using immunoSEQ multiplex PCR, the repertoire was profiled, and TCRdb retains in-frame clones only, with some absent. The top ten clones hold 1.6% of a sample with about 140,000 clones, more than 80% of them seen once. The material sequenced was peripheral blood, taken on day 0 of AZD1222 vaccination. Receptors originate from an adult in good health.

The CDR3 protein is CASSFGGASGVRKFF. CDR3 bases: TGTGCCAGCAGCTTTGGCGGGGCATCGGGCGTTCGTAAGTTCTTC. This chain connects TRBV5-5 to TRBJ2-1; maybe TRBD2 (6 bases). The CDR3 totals 15 residues. Germline V gene sequence: CDR1 SGHKS, CDR2 YYEKEE (reference sequence). V was cut by 2 bases and J by 14 bases, with 23 bases left in between.

The chain couples TRBV4-1 to TRBJ1-6, with D perhaps matching TRBD1 (5 bases). The V gene's germline CDR1 is MGHRA and CDR2 YSYEKL. The CDR3 loop spans 14 amino acids. V was clipped by 1 base and J by 7 bases, with 8 bases between them. The CDR3 loop reads CASSQGAGNSPLHF. DNA for the CDR3: TGCGCCAGCAGCCAAGGAGCAGGGAATTCACCCCTCCACTTT.

The rearrangement links TRBV6-4 to TRBJ2-1; TRBD2 agrees at 7 bases. Germline V gene data show CDR1 as MRHNA and CDR2 as SNTAGT. Germline trimming cut 2 bases from V and 0 bases from J; bases unmatched to any gene: 7. The CDR3 spans 17 residues. The CDR3 nucleotides read TGTGCCAGCAGTGACGGGACTACAACGAGCTCCTACAATGAGCAGTTCTTC. Its protein is CASSDGTTTSSYNEQFF.

As DNA, the CDR3 is TGCAGCGTTGAGAGGCCCCTTGTTAGTGGCTACACCTTC. It codes for CSVERPLVSGYTF. The V and J genes are TRBV29-1 and TRBJ1-2; D unclear. CDR3 size: 13 residues. Germline lookup yields CDR1 SQVTM and CDR2 ANQGSEA. V shed 3 bases and J shed 7 bases, with 15 bases lying between them.

This chain connects TRBV9 to TRBJ2-1; 8 bases fit TRBD2. Germline lookup yields CDR1 SGDLS and CDR2 YYNGEE. The CDR3 spans 16 residues. Trimming removed 0 bases from V and 5 bases from J; junction bases left unmatched: 7. The CDR3 DNA is TGTGCCAGCAGCGTAGCGCTGGCGGGAGGCGACAATGAGCAGTTCTTC. Translation: CASSVALAGGDNEQFF.

The chain uses TRBV14 and TRBJ2-7; D is possibly TRBD1 (6 bases). V was cut by 1 base and J by 3 bases, with 10 bases left in between. The CDR3 contains 14 residues. Germline lookup yields CDR1 SGHDN and CDR2 FVKESK. The CDR3, as DNA: TGTGCCAGCAGCCAAGGGGGACACCTCTACGAGCAGTACTTC. Amino acid sequence: CASSQGGHLYEQYF. Variable domain in full (rest from reference TRBV14 and TRBJ2-7): EAGVTQFPSHSVIEKGQTVTLRCDPISGHDNLYWYRRVMGKEIKFLLHFVKESKQDESGMPNNRFLAERTGGTYSTLKVQPAELEDSGVYFCASSQGGHLYEQYFGPGTRLTVT.

The V and J genes are TRBV28 and TRBJ2-5, with D possibly called TRBD1 or TRBD2 (6 bases each). Germline loops: CDR1 MDHEN, CDR2 SYDVKM. V was clipped by 8 bases and J by 5 bases, with 15 bases between them. The CDR3 covers 13 residues. CDR3 amino acids: CASVGAGRETQYF. The CDR3, as DNA: TGTGCCAGCGTGGGGGCAGGGAGGGAGACCCAGTACTTC.

This CDR3 reads CASSFVGGPTEAFF. The CDR3 DNA sequence: TGTGCCAGCAGTTTCGTTGGGGGCCCAACTGAAGCTTTCTTT. The rearrangement links TRBV27 to TRBJ1-1; the D gene is possibly TRBD1 (6 bases). The germline V gene encodes CDR1 MNHEY and CDR2 SMNVEV (reference sequence). With 3 bases removed from V and 5 bases from J, the gap between germline ends came to 13 bases. The CDR3 has 14 amino acids.

This rearrangement joins TRBV25-1 to TRBJ1-5, with D perhaps matching TRBD1 (6 bases). The CDR3 runs to 15 residues. Per germline, CDR1 MGHDK and CDR2 SYGVNS. V gave up 3 bases and J gave up 5 bases, with 14 bases separating them. The CDR3 nucleotides read TGTGCCAGCAGTGATGTCAAAAAGGGGGATCAGCCCCAGCATTTT. Its protein is CASSDVKKGDQPQHF.

This chain uses TRBV2 with TRBJ1-2; D unresolved. The V end lost 6 bases, the J end lost 5 bases, and 13 bases lay between the germline ends. The CDR3 length is 13 residues. CDR1 is SNHLY, CDR2 FYNNEI, per germline. The CDR3 coding sequence is TGTGCCAGCAGCGAGGGTCCCGTTTATGGCTACACCTTC. Amino acid sequence: CASSEGPVYGYTF.

The V gene is TRBV11-2, the J gene TRBJ2-1; D is unclear. V was shortened by 2 bases and J by 0 bases, with 8 bases between the two germline ends. This CDR3 is built from 15 residues. In germline, CDR1 is SGHAT, CDR2 FQNNGV. Here the CDR3 DNA reads TGTGCCAGCAGCTTAAGAATAAGCTCCTACAATGAGCAGTTCTTC. Amino acids: CASSLRISSYNEQFF.

The chain couples TRBV27 to TRBJ2-2; D ambiguous. The V gene's germline CDR1 is MNHEY and CDR2 SMNVEV (reference sequence). V dropped 1 base and J dropped 6 bases, with 9 bases sitting between them. The CDR3 has 14 residues. The CDR3 sequence: CASSLYVGSGELFF. The CDR3 nucleotides are TGTGCCAGCAGTTTATACGTCGGATCCGGGGAGCTGTTTTTT.

V and J are TRBV18 and TRBJ2-1; perhaps TRBD1 as D (5 bases). CDR1 KGHSH and CDR2 LQKENI come from the germline V gene. Trimming shortened V by 3 bases and J by 4 bases, and 10 bases separated the two germline ends. The CDR3 is 14 residues long. CDR3 nucleotide sequence: TGTGCCAGCTCACCGGACACAGCGTACAATGAGCAGTTCTTC. Translated, it gives CASSPDTAYNEQFF.

The chain links TRBV28 to TRBJ2-1, with TRBD1 matching over 8 bases. The CDR3 runs to 12 residues. Per germline, CDR1 MDHEN and CDR2 SYDVKM. The V and J ends lost 9 bases and 7 bases, in that order; junction bases with no gene match: 5. The CDR3: CASEDRDNEQFF. CDR3 sequence (DNA): TGTGCCAGTGAGGACAGGGATAATGAGCAGTTCTTC.

The chain joins TRBV30 to TRBJ1-3, with no clear D. Trimming removed 5 bases from V and 4 bases from J, with 12 bases in between. The CDR3 consists of 13 residues. From germline, CDR1 is GTSNPN and CDR2 SVGIG (reference sequence). CDR3 nucleotide sequence: TGTGCCTGGGCCAAGGCATACGGAAACACCATATATTTT. Translating it yields CAWAKAYGNTIYF. Filled out from reference TRBV30 and TRBJ1-3, the complete variable domain reads SQTIHQWPATLVQPVGSPLSLECTVEGTSNPNLYWYRQAAGRGLQLLFYSVGIGQISSEVPQNLSASRPQDRQFILSSKKLLLSDSGFYLCAWAKAYGNTIYFGEGSWLTVV.

This chain uses TRBV3-1 (or the pseudogene TRBV3-2) with TRBJ1-2; no clear D. Germline CDR1 is LGHDT and CDR2 is YNNKEL (reference sequence). The CDR3 has 15 amino acids. V was clipped by 1 base and J by 2 bases, with 11 bases between them. CDR3 DNA sequence: TGTGCCAGCAGCCAAGTTTTCGAGGGCAACTATGGCTACACCTTC. It is translated as CASSQVFEGNYGYTF.

This chain uses TRBV7-2 with TRBJ1-1, with 8 bases matching TRBD1. From germline, CDR1 is SGHTA and CDR2 FQGNSA. Trimming removed 5 bases from V and 9 bases from J; junction bases left unmatched: 8. CDR3 length equals 13 residues. The CDR3 nucleotides read TGTGCCAGCAGCCCAGGACAGGGCCTAAAAGCTTTCTTT. Protein: CASSPGQGLKAFF.

V and J are TRBV25-1 and TRBJ2-2; 9 nucleotides match TRBD1. V lost 5 bases, J lost 7 bases, and 5 bases stayed unmatched. In germline, CDR1 is MGHDK, CDR2 SYGVNS. CDR3 length: 14 amino acids. CDR3 sequence (DNA): TGTGCCAGCAGTAGGACAGGGGATGACGGGGAGCTGTTTTTT. Translated, it gives CASSRTGDDGELFF.

The chain employs TRBV2 and TRBJ1-5, with a possible D match to TRBD1 (6 bases). CDR3 length: 14 residues. The V and J ends lost 6 bases and 3 bases respectively, with 12 bases between them. CDR1 is SNHLY, CDR2 FYNNEI, per germline. The CDR3 here is CASRDDRFNQPQHF. The CDR3 DNA sequence: TGTGCCAGCAGGGATGACAGGTTCAATCAGCCCCAGCATTTT.

This chain joins TRBV15 and TRBJ2-3, with D maybe TRBD1 (6 bases). Germline V CDR1 and CDR2: LNHNV, YYDKDF (reference sequence). This CDR3 is built from 17 residues. V was clipped by 0 bases and J by 5 bases, with 18 bases between them. CDR3 in DNA: TGTGCCACCAGCAGAGACACCCCCGGACAGTTAAGAGATACGCAGTATTTT. Its protein product is CATSRDTPGQLRDTQYF.

This chain uses TRBV7-2 with TRBJ1-6; D gene uncertain. The CDR3 is 14 amino acids. V lost 3 bases and J 3 bases, leaving 6 bases between the germline ends. The germline V gene encodes CDR1 SGHTA and CDR2 FQGNSA. The CDR3 DNA reads as TGTGCCAGCAGCTTGGGGAACTATAATTCACCCCTCCACTTT. This translates into CASSLGNYNSPLHF. The variable domain in full, completed from reference TRBV7-2 and TRBJ1-6, reads GAGVSQSPSNKVTEKGKDVELRCDPISGHTALYWYRQSLGQGLEFLIYFQGNSAPDKSGLPSDRFSAERTGGSVSTLTIQRTQQEDSAVYLCASSLGNYNSPLHFGNGTRLTVT.

V usage is TRBV21-1 and J usage is TRBJ2-7; the listed D gene, TRBD2, was not tested against the DNA. TRBV21-1 is a recognized pseudogene. The CDR3 runs to 16 residues. The CDR3 region is CASSQARGGDSYEQYF. The CDR3 nucleotides read TGTGCCAGCAGCCAAGCGAGGGGCGGGGACTCCTACGAGCAGTACTTC.

This chain links TRBV30 with TRBJ1-5; D gene uncertain. Trimming took off 3 bases at V and 9 bases at J, with 12 bases between the two ends. CDR1 is GTSNPN, CDR2 SVGIG, per germline (reference sequence). The CDR3 has 12 amino acids. The CDR3 DNA sequence: TGTGCCTGGAGCACAAGTCGGGGGCCCCAGCATTTT. Its protein is CAWSTSRGPQHF.

The J gene is TRBJ1-1, the V gene TRBV9; no clear D gene. Germline CDR1 SGDLS, CDR2 YYNGEE. V was trimmed by 4 bases and J by 3 bases, leaving 16 bases between them. This CDR3 has 15 residues. CDR3 bases: TGTGCCAGCAGCCCGAGACCGGGGTATGACACTGAAGCTTTCTTT. Its protein is CASSPRPGYDTEAFF.